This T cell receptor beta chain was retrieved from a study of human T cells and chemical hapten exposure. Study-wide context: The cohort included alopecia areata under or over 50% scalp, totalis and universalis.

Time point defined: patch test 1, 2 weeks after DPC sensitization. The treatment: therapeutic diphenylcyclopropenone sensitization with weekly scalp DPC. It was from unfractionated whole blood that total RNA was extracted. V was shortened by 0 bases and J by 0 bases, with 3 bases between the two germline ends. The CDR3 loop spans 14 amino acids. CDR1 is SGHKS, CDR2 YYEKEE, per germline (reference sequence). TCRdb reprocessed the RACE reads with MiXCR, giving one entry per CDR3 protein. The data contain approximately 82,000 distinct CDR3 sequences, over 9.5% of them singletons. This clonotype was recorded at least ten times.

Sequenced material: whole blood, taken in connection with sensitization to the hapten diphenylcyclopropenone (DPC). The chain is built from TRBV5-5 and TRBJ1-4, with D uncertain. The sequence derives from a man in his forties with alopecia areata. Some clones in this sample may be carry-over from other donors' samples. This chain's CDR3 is CASSLGSTNEKLFF. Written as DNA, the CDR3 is TGTGCCAGCAGCTTGGGGTCAACTAATGAAAAACTGTTTTTT.